This T cell receptor (beta chain) was captured by sequencing in a study of blood T cell repertoires in COVID-19. Sequenced by immunoSEQ multiplex PCR; TCRdb stores in-frame clones only, minus some. Among about 320,000 clones, more than 90% were seen once, and the ten largest hold 2.6%. There are 15 residues in the CDR3. CDR1 and CDR2 from the germline V gene are SGHNT and YYREEE (reference sequence). The V gene end was trimmed by 5 bases and the J gene end by 6 bases; junction bases not matched to a gene: 6. This receptor was identified in a man in his sixties who had recovered from COVID-19. The genes are TRBV5-4 and TRBJ2-1; 12 bases match TRBD2. Sequencing used PBMCs or T cells enriched from blood (not recorded which). The CDR3 region is CASRSLAGGGNEQFF. CDR3 coding DNA: TGTGCCAGCAGATCACTAGCGGGGGGCGGCAATGAGCAGTTCTTC.